This T cell receptor beta chain came from a study of T cells in Graves' hyperthyroidism and ophthalmopathy. Trimming left V 1 base short and J 4 bases short, with 7 bases between. CDR3 length equals 14 residues. Germline V gene lookup returns CDR1 LNHDA and CDR2 SQIVND (reference sequence). The study excluded patients with uncontrolled infection, other autoimmune disease, pregnancy or lactation. Every diagnosis used clinical symptoms, serum thyroxine and TRAb, thyroid ultrasound and orbital computed tomography. Amplified TCR beta CDR3 regions derived from RNA transcripts. The HTBI primer set drove a first-round RT-PCR of the TCR CDR3. TCRdb re-called the multiplex PCR reads with MiXCR, one entry per CDR3 protein. The table records around 760,000 distinct CDR3 sequences, over 35% of them present only once.

The TCR sequence derives from a woman in her 40s with Graves' hyperthyroidism. Sequenced sample: blood. The chain employs TRBV19 and TRBJ2-2; no clear D. CDR3 protein: CASSIAPSTGELFF. The CDR3 DNA follows: TGTGCCAGTAGTATAGCTCCTAGCACCGGGGAGCTGTTTTTT.